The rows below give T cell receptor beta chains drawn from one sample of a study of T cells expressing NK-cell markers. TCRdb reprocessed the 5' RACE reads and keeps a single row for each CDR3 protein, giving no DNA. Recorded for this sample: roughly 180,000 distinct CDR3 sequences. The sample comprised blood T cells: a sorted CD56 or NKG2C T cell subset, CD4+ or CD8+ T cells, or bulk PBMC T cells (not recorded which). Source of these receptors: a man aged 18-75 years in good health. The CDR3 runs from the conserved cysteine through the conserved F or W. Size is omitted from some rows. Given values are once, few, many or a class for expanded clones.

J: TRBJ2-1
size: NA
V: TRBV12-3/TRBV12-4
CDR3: CASSPGAGVNEQFF

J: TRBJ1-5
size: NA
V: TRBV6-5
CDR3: CASSLHGRYPQHF

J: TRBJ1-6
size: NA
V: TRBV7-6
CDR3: CASSSDRELSYNSPLHF

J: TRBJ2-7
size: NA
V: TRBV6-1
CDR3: CASSPLAGAYEQYF

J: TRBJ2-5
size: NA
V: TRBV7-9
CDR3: CASSSDLGEETQYF

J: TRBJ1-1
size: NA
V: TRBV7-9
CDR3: CASSLGRGWGQGVNTEAFF

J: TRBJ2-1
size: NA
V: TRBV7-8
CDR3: CASSAPTSGYNEQFF

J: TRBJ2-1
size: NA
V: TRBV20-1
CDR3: CSARVLAGANEQFF

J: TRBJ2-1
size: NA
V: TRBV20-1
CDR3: CSVDPGQSNEQFF

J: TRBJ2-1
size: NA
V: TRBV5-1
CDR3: CASRAGTGFGYEQFF

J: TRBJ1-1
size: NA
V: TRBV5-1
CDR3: CASSGGQNFEAFF

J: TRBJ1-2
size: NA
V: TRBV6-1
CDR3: CASSETGVGYGYTF

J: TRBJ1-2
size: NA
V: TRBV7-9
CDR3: CASSYNRDPGYTF

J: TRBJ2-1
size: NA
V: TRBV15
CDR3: CATSKLAGGVDEQFF

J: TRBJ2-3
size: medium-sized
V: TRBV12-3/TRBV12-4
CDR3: CASSLYRVHTDTQYF

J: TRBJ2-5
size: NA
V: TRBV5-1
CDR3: CASSSKETQYF

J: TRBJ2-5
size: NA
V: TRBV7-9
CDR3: CASSEGGPHQETQYF

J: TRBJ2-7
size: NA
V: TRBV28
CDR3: CASSLSGTPAEQYF

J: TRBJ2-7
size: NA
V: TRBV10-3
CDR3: CAISESGTSGGPRFYEQYF

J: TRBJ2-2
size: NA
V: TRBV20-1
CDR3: CSALPGQENTGELFF

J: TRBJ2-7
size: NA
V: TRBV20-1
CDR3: CSASLNRRGEQYF

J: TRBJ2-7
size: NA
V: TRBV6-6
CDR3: CASSYLLAEQYF

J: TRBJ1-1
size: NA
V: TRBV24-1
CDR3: CATTFVGIDRAITEAFF

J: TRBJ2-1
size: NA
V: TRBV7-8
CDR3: CASSLWSTSGPPRENEQFF

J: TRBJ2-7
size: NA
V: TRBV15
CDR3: CATRDRDREQYF

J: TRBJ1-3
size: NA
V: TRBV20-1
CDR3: CSALTGYGNTIYF

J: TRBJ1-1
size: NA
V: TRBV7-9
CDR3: CASSPRSGYKNTEAFF

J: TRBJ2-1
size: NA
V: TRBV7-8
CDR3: CASSLVSGGGNEQFF

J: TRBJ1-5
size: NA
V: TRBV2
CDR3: CASSAHPPSRGDGNQPQHF

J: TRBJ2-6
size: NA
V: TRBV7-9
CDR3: CASVIGANVLTF

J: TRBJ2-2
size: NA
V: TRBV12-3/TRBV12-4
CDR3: CASSSPNTGELFF

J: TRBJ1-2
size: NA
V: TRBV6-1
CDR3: CASSIGQGRFYGYTF

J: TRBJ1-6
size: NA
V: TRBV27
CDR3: CASSHTGGYNSPLHF

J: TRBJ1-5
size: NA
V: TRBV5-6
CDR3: CASSRGLEYSNQPQHF

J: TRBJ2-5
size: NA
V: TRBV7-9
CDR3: CARTGRNGPETQYF

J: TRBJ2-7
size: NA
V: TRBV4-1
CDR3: CASSQFSEDRFYEQYF

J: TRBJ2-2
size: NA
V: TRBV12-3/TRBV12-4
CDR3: CASSTGWALNTGELFF

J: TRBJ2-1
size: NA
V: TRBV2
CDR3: CASISGGAGNEQFF

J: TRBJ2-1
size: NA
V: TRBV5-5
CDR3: CASSLADFYNEQFF

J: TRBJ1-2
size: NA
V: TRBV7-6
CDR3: CASSLARGRGDGYTF

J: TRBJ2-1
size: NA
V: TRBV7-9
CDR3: CASSLKIAGIHEQFF

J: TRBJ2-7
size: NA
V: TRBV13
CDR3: CASSSPGTESPYEQYF

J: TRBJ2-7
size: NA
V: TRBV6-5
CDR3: CASSYSSSAGRNSYEQYF

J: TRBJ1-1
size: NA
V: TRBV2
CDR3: CASSREIGTEAFF

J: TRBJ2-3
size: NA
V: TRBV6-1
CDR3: CASSKAGTTDTQYF

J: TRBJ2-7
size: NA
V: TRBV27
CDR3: CASRARGGEQYF

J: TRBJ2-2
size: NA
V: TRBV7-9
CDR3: CASSLLAGDTGELFF

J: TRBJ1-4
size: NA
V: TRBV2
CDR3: CASRREDGTNEKLFF

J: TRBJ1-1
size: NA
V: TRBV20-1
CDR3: CSARLIIDGTEAFF

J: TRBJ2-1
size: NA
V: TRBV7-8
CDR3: CASSLVRGRGEQFF

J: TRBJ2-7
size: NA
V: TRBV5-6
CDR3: CASSLVRLSEAQYF

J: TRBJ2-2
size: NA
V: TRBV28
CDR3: CASTERAPDTGELFF

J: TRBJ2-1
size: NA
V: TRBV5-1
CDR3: CASRNERGSYNEQFF

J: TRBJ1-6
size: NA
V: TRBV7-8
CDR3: CASSLVGGAEFLHF

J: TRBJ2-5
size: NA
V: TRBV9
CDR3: CASSVRHRGGETQYF